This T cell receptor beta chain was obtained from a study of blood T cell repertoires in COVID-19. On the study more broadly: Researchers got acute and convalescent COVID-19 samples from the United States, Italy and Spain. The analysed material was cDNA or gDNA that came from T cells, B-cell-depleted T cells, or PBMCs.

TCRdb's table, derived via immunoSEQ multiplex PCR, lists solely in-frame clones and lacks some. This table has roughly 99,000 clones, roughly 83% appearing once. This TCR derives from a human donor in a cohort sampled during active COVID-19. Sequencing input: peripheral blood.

The CDR3 sequence: CASSQTLGGLAGVSPGDEQFF. The CDR3 bases are TGCGCCAGCAGCCAAACCCTAGGTGGCCTAGCGGGAGTGTCCCCTGGCGATGAGCAGTTCTTC. The rearrangement links TRBV4-1 to TRBJ2-1; 10 nucleotides match TRBD2. From germline, CDR1 is MGHRA and CDR2 YSYEKL. Unmatched junction bases numbered 24, after V lost 2 bases and J lost 8 bases. The CDR3 covers 21 residues.